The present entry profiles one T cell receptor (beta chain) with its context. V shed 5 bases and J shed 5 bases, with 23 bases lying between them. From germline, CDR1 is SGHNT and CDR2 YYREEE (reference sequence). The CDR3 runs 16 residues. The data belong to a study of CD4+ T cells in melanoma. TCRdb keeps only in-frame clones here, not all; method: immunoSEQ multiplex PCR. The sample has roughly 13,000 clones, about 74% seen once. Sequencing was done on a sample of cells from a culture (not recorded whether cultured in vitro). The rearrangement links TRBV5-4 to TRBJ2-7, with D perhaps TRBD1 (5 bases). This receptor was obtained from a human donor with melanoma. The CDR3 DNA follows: TGTGCCAGCAGTCCTGTGGGGCGCCTCAGACAAGACGAGCAGTACTTC. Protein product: CASSPVGRLRQDEQYF.